The 14 T cell receptor beta chains given below trace back to one sample, sequenced in a study of T-cell memory formation after mild COVID-19. TCRdb itself ran the 5' RACE reads through MiXCR, one entry per CDR3 protein. The data show roughly 89,000 distinct CDR3 sequences, roughly an eighth seen once. The sample taken for sequencing was PBMCs or a T cell subset sorted from them (not recorded which). The receptors were gathered from an adult woman who had mild COVID-19 (a few samples of this study predate the infection). Cell type and time point are not known.

The chain uses TRBV9 and TRBJ2-1, with a possible D match to TRBD2 (6 bases). The CDR3 contains 14 residues. Trimming removed 3 bases from V and 6 bases from J, with 13 bases in between. Germline CDR1 and CDR2: SGDLS and YYNGEE. The CDR3 DNA reads as TGTGCCAGCAGCGCTGGGGGACTCCTCAATGAGCAGTTCTTC. Its translation is CASSAGGLLNEQFF.

The V gene is TRBV6-2 or TRBV6-3, the J gene TRBJ2-7; D is unclear. Trimming took 0 bases from V and 0 from J, leaving 9 bases between them. Germline CDR1 MNHEY, CDR2 SVGEGT. The CDR3 loop spans 15 amino acids. The CDR3 DNA sequence: TGTGCCAGCAGTTACTCGGCCGGATACTCCTACGAGCAGTACTTC. Translating gives CASSYSAGYSYEQYF.

This chain links TRBV2 with TRBJ2-7; 11 bases are shared with TRBD1. CDR1 SNHLY and CDR2 FYNNEI come from the germline V gene. V shed 3 bases, J shed 3 bases, and the junction held 16 bases outside the gene matches. The CDR3 contains 19 residues. CDR3 sequence (DNA): TGTGCCAGCAGTGATGCCTCCGGGACAGGGGGGTCGATCATCTACGAGCAGTACTTC. It yields the protein CASSDASGTGGSIIYEQYF.

This clonotype was seen more than once but under ten times. The chain links TRBV14 to TRBJ2-1; 7 bases are shared with TRBD1. This CDR3 is 16 amino acids long. Losses at the gene ends were 6 bases for V and 2 bases for J; bases not matched to a gene: 10. The germline V gene has CDR1 SGHDN and CDR2 FVKESK. The DNA for the CDR3 is TGTGCCAGCAGGGATTTCCGGGACAGTCCCTACAATGAGCAGTTCTTC. It encodes CASRDFRDSPYNEQFF.

The table lists this clonotype with a few counts. The chain joins TRBV27 to TRBJ2-5; D might be TRBD1 (6 bases). The CDR3 is 14 amino acids. Germline V gene sequence: CDR1 MNHEY, CDR2 SMNVEV (reference sequence). V lost 3 bases, J lost 4 bases, and 12 bases lay in between. The CDR3 spells CASSFNRAGETQYF. Here the CDR3 DNA reads TGTGCCAGCAGTTTTAACAGGGCTGGAGAGACCCAGTACTTC.

This clonotype was recorded at least ten times. The genes are TRBV7-8 and TRBJ2-4; 7 nucleotides line up with TRBD2. The V and J ends lost 5 bases and 1 base, in that order; junction bases with no gene match: 8. Germline V gene sequence: CDR1 SGHVS, CDR2 FQNEAQ. The CDR3 has 16 amino acids. CDR3 region: CASSRGLREAKNIQYF. Written as DNA, the CDR3 is TGTGCCAGCAGCCGGGGGTTGCGGGAGGCCAAAAACATTCAGTACTTC. Drawing the rest from reference TRBV7-8 and TRBJ2-4, the complete variable domain is GAGVSQSPRYKVAKRGQDVALRCDPISGHVSLFWYQQALGQGPEFLTYFQNEAQLDKSGLPSDRFFAERPEGSVSTLKIQRTQQEDSAVYLCASSRGLREAKNIQYFGAGTRLSVL.

The gene calls are TRBV5-5 and TRBJ2-7; TRBD2 aligns across 8 bases. Germline loops: CDR1 SGHKS, CDR2 YYEKEE (reference sequence). After removal of 0 bases from V and 3 bases from J, the junction contained 5 bases not matched to a gene. This CDR3 spans 15 amino acids. As DNA, the CDR3 is TGTGCCAGCAGCTTGGCTGTTAGCGGGGTCTACGAGCAGTACTTC. Protein product: CASSLAVSGVYEQYF.

Only a few counts were recorded for this clonotype. The chain couples TRBV6-2 or TRBV6-3 to TRBJ1-5; 9 bases fit TRBD1. V shed 0 bases, J shed 3 bases, and the junction held 6 bases outside the gene matches. CDR3 length equals 17 residues. Looked up from germline, CDR1 is MNHEY and CDR2 is SVGEGT. This chain's CDR3 is CASSYSIGTGLNQPQHF. The CDR3 coding sequence is TGTGCCAGCAGTTACTCGATTGGGACAGGGCTCAATCAGCCCCAGCATTTT.

V is TRBV11-2 and J is TRBJ2-7; 11 nucleotides align to TRBD2. Germline V gene data show CDR1 as SGHAT and CDR2 as FQNNGV. CDR3 length: 14 amino acids. Trimming cost V 5 bases and J 1 base; bases outside gene matches: 1. This CDR3 is CASSTSGSSYEQYF. In nucleotides, the CDR3 is TGTGCCAGCAGCACTAGCGGGAGTTCCTACGAGCAGTACTTC.

In this sample, this clonotype turned up many times. The genes are TRBV19 and TRBJ1-2; D unclear. Trimming took off 5 bases at V and 0 bases at J, with 13 bases between the two ends. Germline V gene data show CDR1 as LNHDA and CDR2 as SQIVND (reference sequence). The CDR3 consists of 15 residues. The CDR3 here is CASSERLRTNYGYTF. CDR3 bases: TGTGCCAGTAGTGAACGGCTGAGGACTAACTATGGCTACACCTTC.

The chain has TRBV21-1 and TRBJ2-1; the D segment call TRBD2 is taken from the table without a DNA check. TRBV21-1 counts as a pseudogene. CDR3 size: 16 residues. The DNA for the CDR3 is TGTGCCAGCAGCAAAGTTTTGGCTAGCGAAAACAATGAGCAGTTCTTC. Translating gives CASSKVLASENNEQFF.

This chain uses TRBV20-1 with TRBJ2-7, with 10 nucleotides matching TRBD1. Germline CDR1 reads DFQATT; CDR2 reads SNEGSKA (reference sequence). Unmatched junction bases numbered 3, after V lost 0 bases and J lost 4 bases. This CDR3 comprises 14 residues. The CDR3 region is CSARDLGQGYEQYF. The CDR3 nucleotides are TGCAGTGCTAGAGATCTGGGACAGGGGTACGAGCAGTACTTC.

This clonotype appeared many times. This chain uses TRBV20-1 with TRBJ2-2; TRBD2 might be the D (5 bases). The CDR3 runs 14 residues. The V and J ends lost 0 bases and 6 bases respectively, with 11 bases between them. In germline, CDR1 is DFQATT, CDR2 SNEGSKA (reference sequence). CDR3 loop: CSARDYLEAGELFF. The DNA of the CDR3 is TGCAGTGCTAGAGATTATCTGGAGGCCGGGGAGCTGTTTTTT.

The V and J genes are TRBV4-3 and TRBJ2-1, with D tentatively TRBD1 (8 bases). Germline V gives CDR1 LGHNA, CDR2 YSLEER. The ends were cut back, 0 bases at V and 7 bases at J, with 22 bases in the middle. CDR3 length: 18 amino acids. For the CDR3, the DNA is TGCGCCAGCAGCCAAGAATTGGGGAGGGACAGGCCTTGGAATGAGCAGTTCTTC. It yields the protein CASSQELGRDRPWNEQFF.